This T cell receptor beta chain was found in a study of blood T cell repertoires in COVID-19. Looking at the study overall: The analysed material was cDNA or gDNA that came from T cells, B-cell-depleted T cells, or PBMCs.

Germline trimming cut 8 bases from V and 3 bases from J; bases unmatched to any gene: 12. Germline V gene sequence: CDR1 SGHVS, CDR2 FQNEAQ. The length of the CDR3 is 15 residues. As handled by the study authors: Reference gene primer amplification gave nucleated cell count estimates. The table came from immunoSEQ multiplex PCR; TCRdb's copy has only in-frame clones and leaves some out. The V and J calls and clone size are taken from that table; D and trimming were inferred from the DNA. The sample records some 250,000 clones, approximately 85% being singletons. Participant ages covered about 18 to 95 years across 20 to 30 US areas. Recovered status in Cohort 3 required two negative PCRs, clearance, or symptom resolution.

The receptor was isolated from a woman aged 50 to 60 who had recovered from COVID-19. This rearrangement joins TRBV7-8 to TRBJ2-7; 8 nucleotides align to TRBD1. Source material: PBMCs or T cells enriched from blood (not recorded which). In DNA, the CDR3 is TGTGCCAGCTCCCCTCGCCGGGACAGGTTCTACGAGCAGTACTTC. This codes for CASSPRRDRFYEQYF.